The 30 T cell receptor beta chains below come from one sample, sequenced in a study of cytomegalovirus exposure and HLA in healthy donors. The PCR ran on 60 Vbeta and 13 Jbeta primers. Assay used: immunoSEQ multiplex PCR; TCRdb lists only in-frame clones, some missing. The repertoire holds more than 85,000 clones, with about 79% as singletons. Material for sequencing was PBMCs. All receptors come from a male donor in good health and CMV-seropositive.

The CDR3 nucleotides are TGCAGCGTTGGAGGGAGGGGCAATCAGCCCCAGCATTTT. As protein: CSVGGRGNQPQHF. This chain connects TRBV29-1 to TRBJ1-5; D call uncertain. The CDR3 has 13 amino acids. Trimming shortened V by 4 bases and J by 2 bases, and 9 bases separated the two germline ends. Germline V gene sequence: CDR1 SQVTM, CDR2 ANQGSEA.

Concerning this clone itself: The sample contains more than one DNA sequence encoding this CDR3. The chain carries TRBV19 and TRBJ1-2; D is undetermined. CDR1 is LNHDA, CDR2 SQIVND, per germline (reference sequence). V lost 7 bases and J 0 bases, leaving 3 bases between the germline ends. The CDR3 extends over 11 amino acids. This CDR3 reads CASTTNYGYTF. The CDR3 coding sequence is TGTGCCAGTACTACTAACTATGGCTACACCTTC.

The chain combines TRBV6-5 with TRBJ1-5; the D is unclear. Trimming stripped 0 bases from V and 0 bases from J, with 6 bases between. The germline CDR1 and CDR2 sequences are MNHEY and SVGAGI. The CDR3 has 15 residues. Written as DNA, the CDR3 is TGTGCCAGCAGTTACTCGAGGTATAGCAATCAGCCCCAGCATTTT. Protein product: CASSYSRYSNQPQHF.

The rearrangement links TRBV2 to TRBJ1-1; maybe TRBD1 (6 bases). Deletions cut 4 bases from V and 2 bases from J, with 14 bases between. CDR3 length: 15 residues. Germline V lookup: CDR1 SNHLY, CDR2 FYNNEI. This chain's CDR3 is CASSGQGRINTEAFF. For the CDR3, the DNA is TGTGCCAGCAGTGGGCAGGGGCGGATAAACACTGAAGCTTTCTTT.

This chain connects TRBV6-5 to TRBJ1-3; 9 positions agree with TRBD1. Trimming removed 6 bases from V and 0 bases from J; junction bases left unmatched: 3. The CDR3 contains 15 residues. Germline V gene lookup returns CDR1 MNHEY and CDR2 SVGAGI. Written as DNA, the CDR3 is TGTGCCAGCAGGTGGGACAGGGTCTCTGGAAACACCATATATTTT. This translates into CASRWDRVSGNTIYF.

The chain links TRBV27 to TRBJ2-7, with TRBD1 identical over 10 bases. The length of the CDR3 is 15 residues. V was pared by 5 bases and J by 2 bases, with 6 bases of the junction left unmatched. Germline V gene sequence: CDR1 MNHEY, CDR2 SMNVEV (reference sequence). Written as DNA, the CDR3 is TGTGCCAGCAGTCGGAAAGGACAGGGGGCCTACGAGCAGTACTTC. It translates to CASSRKGQGAYEQYF.

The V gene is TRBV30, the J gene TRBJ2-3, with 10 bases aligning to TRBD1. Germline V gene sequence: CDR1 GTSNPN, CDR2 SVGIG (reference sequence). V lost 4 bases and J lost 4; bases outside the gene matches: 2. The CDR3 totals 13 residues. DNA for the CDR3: TGTGCCTGGATGACAGGGGGCGCAGATACGCAGTATTTT. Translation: CAWMTGGADTQYF.

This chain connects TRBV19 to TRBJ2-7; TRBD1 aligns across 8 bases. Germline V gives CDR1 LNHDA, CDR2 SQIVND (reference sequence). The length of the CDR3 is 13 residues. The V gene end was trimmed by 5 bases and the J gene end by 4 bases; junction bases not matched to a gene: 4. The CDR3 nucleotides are TGTGCCAGTAGTCAACAGGGGGTGTACGAGCAGTACTTC. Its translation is CASSQQGVYEQYF.

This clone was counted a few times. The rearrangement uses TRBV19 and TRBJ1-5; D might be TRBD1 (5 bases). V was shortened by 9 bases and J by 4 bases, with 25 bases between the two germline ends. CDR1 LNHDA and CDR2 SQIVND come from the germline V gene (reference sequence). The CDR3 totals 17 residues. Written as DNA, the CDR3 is TGTGCCAGCGTTCTCAGTTCAGGGCGACTAGGGAATCAGCCCCAGCATTTT. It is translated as CASVLSSGRLGNQPQHF.

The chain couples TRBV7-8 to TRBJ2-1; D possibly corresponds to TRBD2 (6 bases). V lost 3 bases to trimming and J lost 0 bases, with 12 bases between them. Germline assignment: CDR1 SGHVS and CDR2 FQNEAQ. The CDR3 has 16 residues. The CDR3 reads CASSFRGVNSYNEQFF. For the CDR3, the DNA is TGTGCCAGCAGCTTCCGCGGGGTGAACTCCTACAATGAGCAGTTCTTC.

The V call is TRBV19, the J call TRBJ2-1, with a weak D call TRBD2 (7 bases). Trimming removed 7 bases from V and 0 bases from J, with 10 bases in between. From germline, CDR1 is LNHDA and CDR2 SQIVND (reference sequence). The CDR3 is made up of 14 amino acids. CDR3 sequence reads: CASKGGSSYNEQFF. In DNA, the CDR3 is TGTGCCAGTAAGGGGGGGAGCTCCTACAATGAGCAGTTCTTC.

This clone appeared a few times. CDR3 loop: CASSQVRGGGDGYTF. As DNA, the CDR3 is TGCGCCAGCAGCCAAGTGAGGGGGGGCGGGGATGGCTACACCTTC. The chain couples TRBV4-1 to TRBJ1-2; D is perhaps TRBD1 (6 bases). V was trimmed by 1 base and J by 6 bases, leaving 15 bases between them. CDR1 is MGHRA and CDR2 is YSYEKL in the germline V gene. The CDR3 runs 15 residues.

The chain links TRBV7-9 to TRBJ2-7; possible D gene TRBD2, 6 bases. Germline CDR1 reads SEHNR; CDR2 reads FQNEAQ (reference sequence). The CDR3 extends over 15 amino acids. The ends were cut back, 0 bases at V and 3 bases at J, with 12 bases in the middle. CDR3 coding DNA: TGTGCCAGCAGCTTAGCGCGGGACGGCCGCTACGAGCAGTACTTC. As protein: CASSLARDGRYEQYF. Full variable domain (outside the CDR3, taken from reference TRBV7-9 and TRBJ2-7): DTGVSQNPRHKITKRGQNVTFRCDPISEHNRLYWYRQTLGQGPEFLTYFQNEAQLEKSRLLSDRFSAERPKGSFSTLEIQRTEQGDSAMYLCASSLARDGRYEQYFGPGTRLTVT.

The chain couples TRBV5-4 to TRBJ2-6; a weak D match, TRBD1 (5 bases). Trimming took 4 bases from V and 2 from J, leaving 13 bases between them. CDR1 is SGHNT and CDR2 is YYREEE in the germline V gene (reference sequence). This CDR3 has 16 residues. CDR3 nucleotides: TGTGCCAGCAGCCTACCTAGGGGTGCTGGGGCCAACGTCCTGACTTTC. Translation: CASSLPRGAGANVLTF.

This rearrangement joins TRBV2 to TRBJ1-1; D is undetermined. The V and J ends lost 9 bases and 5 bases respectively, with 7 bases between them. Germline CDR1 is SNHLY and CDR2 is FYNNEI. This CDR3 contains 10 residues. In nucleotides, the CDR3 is TGTGCCAGGACGGGGACTGAAGCTTTCTTT. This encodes CARTGTEAFF.

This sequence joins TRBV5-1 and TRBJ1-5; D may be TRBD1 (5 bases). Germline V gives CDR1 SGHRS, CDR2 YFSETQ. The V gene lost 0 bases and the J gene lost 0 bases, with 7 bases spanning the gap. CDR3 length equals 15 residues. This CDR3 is CASSLEGVSNQPQHF. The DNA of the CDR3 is TGCGCCAGCAGCTTGGAAGGGGTTAGCAATCAGCCCCAGCATTTT. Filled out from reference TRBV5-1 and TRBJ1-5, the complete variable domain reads KAGVTQTPRYLIKTRGQQVTLSCSPISGHRSVSWYQQTPGQGLQFLFEYFSETQRNKGNFPGRFSGRQFSNSRSEMNVSTLELGDSALYLCASSLEGVSNQPQHFGDGTRLSIL.

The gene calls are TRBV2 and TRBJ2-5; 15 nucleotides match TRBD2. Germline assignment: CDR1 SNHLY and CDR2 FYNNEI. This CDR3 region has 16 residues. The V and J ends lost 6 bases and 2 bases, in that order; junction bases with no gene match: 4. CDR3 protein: CASSAGLAGGQETQYF. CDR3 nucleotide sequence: TGTGCCAGCAGCGCGGGACTAGCGGGGGGTCAAGAGACCCAGTACTTC.

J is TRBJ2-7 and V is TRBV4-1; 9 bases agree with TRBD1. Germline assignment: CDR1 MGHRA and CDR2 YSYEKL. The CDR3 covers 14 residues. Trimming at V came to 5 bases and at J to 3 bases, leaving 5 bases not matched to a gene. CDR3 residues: CASSSRQGGYEQYF. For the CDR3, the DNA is TGCGCCAGCAGCAGCCGACAGGGGGGCTACGAGCAGTACTTC.

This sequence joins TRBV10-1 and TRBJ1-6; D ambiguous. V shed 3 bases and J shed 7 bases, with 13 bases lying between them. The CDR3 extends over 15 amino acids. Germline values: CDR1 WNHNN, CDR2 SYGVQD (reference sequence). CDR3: CASSESRGGNSPLHF. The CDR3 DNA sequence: TGCGCCAGCAGTGAATCCCGCGGTGGGAATTCACCCCTCCACTTT.

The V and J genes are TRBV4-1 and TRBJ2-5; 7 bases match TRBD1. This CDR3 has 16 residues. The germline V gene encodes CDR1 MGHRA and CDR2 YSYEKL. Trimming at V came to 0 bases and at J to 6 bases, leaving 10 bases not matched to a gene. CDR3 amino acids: CASSQDRQGSLQTQYF. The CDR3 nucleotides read TGCGCCAGCAGCCAAGATCGACAGGGTAGCCTTCAGACCCAGTACTTC.

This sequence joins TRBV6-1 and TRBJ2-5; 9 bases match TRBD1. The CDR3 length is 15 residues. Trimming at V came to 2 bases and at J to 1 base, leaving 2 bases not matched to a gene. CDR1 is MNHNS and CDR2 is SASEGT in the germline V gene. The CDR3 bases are TGTGCCAGCAGTGAATTACAGGGGGCCCAAGAGACCCAGTACTTC. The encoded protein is CASSELQGAQETQYF.

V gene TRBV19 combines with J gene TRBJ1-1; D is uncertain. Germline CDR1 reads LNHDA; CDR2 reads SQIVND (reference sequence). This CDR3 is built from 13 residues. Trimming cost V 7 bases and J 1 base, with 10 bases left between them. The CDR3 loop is CASKLGRNTEAFF. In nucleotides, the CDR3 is TGTGCCAGTAAGCTAGGGAGGAACACTGAAGCTTTCTTT.

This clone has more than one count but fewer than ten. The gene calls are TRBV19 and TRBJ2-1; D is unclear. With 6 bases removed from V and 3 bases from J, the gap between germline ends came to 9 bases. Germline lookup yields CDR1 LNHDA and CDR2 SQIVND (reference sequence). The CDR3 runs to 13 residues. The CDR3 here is CASSTDGYNEQFF. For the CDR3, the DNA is TGTGCCAGTAGCACAGACGGCTACAATGAGCAGTTCTTC.

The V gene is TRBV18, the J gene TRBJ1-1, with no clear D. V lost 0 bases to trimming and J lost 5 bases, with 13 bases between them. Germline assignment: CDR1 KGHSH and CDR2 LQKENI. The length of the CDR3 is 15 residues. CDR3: CASSPPSSTSTEAFF. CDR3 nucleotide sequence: TGTGCCAGCTCACCACCGTCCAGTACATCTACTGAAGCTTTCTTT.

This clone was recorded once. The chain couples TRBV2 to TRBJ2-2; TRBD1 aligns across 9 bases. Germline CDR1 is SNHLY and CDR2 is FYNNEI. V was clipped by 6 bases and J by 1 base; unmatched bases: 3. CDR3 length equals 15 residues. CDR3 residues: CASSAGQGNTGELFF. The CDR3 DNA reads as TGTGCCAGCAGCGCGGGACAGGGGAACACCGGGGAGCTGTTTTTT. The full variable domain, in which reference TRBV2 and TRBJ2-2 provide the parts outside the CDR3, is EPEVTQTPSHQVTQMGQEVILRCVPISNHLYFYWYRQILGQKVEFLVSFYNNEISEKSEIFDDQFSVERPDGSNFTLKIRSTKLEDSAMYFCASSAGQGNTGELFFGEGSRLTVL.

The CDR3 loop is CASSLGQGSYIQYF. CDR3 nucleotide sequence: TGCGCCAGCAGCTTGGGACAGGGGAGCTACATTCAGTACTTC. This chain uses TRBV5-1 with TRBJ2-4; 8 positions match TRBD1. V was pared by 0 bases and J by 8 bases, with 4 bases of the junction left unmatched. Germline CDR1 SGHRS, CDR2 YFSETQ. The CDR3 sequence is 14 residues long.

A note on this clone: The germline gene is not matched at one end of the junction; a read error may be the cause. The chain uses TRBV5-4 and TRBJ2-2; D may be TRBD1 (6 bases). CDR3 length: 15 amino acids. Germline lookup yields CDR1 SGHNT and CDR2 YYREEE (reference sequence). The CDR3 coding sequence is TGTGCCAGCAGTTTGGACAGTGCGAACACCGGGGAGCTGTTTTTT. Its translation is CASSLDSANTGELFF.

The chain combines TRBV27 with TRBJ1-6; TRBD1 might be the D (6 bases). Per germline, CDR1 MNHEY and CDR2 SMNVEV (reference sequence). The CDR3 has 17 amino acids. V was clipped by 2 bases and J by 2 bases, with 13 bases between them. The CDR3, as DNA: TGTGCCAGCAGTTTAGTGGGGGCAGGCGCCTATAATTCACCCCTCCACTTT. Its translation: CASSLVGAGAYNSPLHF.

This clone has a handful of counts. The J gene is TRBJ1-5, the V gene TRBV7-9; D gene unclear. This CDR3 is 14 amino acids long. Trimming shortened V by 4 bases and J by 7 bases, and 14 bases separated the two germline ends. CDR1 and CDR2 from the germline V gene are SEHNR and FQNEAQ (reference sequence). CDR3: CASSSGAAQQPQHF. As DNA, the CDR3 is TGTGCCAGCAGCTCGGGTGCGGCCCAACAGCCCCAGCATTTT.

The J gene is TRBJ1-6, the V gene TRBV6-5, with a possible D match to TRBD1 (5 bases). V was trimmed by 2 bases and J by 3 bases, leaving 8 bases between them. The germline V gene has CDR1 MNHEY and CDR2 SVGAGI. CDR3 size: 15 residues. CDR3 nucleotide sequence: TGTGCCAGCAGTTACATCCAGGGCTATAATTCACCCCTCCACTTT. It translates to CASSYIQGYNSPLHF.